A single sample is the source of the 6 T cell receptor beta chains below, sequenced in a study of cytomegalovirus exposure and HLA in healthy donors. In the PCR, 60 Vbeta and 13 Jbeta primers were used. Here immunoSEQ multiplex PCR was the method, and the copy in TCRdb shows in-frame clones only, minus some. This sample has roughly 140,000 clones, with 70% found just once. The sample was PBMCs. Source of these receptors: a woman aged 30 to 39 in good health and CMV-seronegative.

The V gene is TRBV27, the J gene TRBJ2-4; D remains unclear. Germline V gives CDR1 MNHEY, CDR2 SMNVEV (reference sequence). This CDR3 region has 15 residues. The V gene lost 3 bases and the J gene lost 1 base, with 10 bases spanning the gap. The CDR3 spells CASSFAAGAKNIQYF. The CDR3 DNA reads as TGTGCCAGCAGTTTCGCGGCCGGGGCCAAAAACATTCAGTACTTC.

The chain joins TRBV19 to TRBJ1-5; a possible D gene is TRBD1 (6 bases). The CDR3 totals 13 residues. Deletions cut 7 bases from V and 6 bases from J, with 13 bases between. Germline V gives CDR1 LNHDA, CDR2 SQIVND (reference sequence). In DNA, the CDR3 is TGTGCCAGTAACAGGGTTGCCGGTCAGCCCCAGCATTTT. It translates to CASNRVAGQPQHF.

The CDR3 DNA is TGTGCCAGCAGCCGCCGGACAGGGGGACTCGCCTACGAGCAGTACGTC. Residues: CASSRRTGGLAYEQYV. J is TRBJ2-7 and V is TRBV5-8; 10 bases match TRBD1. CDR3 length: 16 residues. Germline values: CDR1 SGHTS, CDR2 YDEGEE. The ends lost 4 bases at V and 2 bases at J; junction bases unmatched: 9.

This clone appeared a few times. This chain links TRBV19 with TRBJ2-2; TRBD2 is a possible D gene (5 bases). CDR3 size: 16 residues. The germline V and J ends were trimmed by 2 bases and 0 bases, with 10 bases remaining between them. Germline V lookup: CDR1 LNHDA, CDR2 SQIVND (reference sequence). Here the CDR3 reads CASSISGATNTGELFF. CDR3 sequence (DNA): TGTGCCAGTAGTATAAGCGGAGCGACGAACACCGGGGAGCTGTTTTTT.

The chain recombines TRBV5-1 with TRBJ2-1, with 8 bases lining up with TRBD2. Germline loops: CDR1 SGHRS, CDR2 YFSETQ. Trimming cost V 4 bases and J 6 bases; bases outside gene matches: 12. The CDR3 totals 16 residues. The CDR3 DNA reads TGCGCCAGCAGCCGCAACCCCGGGACTAGTGGCAATGAGCAGTTCTTC. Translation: CASSRNPGTSGNEQFF.

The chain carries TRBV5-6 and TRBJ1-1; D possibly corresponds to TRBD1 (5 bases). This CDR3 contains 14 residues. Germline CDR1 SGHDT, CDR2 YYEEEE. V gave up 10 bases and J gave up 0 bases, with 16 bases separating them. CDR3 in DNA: TGTGCCTGGAGAAAGGGGTGGATGAACACTGAAGCTTTCTTT. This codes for CAWRKGWMNTEAFF.